Sequencing of this T cell receptor beta chain was carried out in a study of T cells in Graves' hyperthyroidism and ophthalmopathy. The study, taken as a whole, reports: Progression to ophthalmopathy was predicted a median of 6.5 months early. Most expanded thyroid clonotypes above 0.001 recurred in blood.

Remarks on this clonotype: Its antigen is unidentified.

Disease duration was under 3 months in the ophthalmopathy patients, who also had a Clinical Activity Score of at least 3 and a NOSPECS grade of at least 4. Patients were excluded because of uncontrolled infection, other autoimmune disease, pregnancy or lactation. Amplification targeted TCR beta CDR3 regions from RNA transcripts. HTBI primers were the set used in a first-round RT-PCR of the TCR CDR3. TCRdb itself ran the multiplex PCR reads through MiXCR, one entry per CDR3 protein. The table includes about half a million distinct CDR3 sequences, about 20% detected once. Between the trimmed V and J ends, which lost 5 bases and 7 bases, there was a span of 21 bases. CDR3 length equals 15 residues. The germline V gene encodes CDR1 DFQATT and CDR2 SNEGSKA (reference sequence).

The receptor comes from a man between 40 and 49 years old with Graves' ophthalmopathy. V gene TRBV20-1 combines with J gene TRBJ1-5; D might be TRBD1 (5 bases). Specimen: blood. Here the CDR3 DNA reads TGCAGTGCTCCACCCGACAGTTTTCCCCCGCAGCCCCAGCATTTT. It codes for CSAPPDSFPPQPQHF.